The source of this TCR beta chain is a study of CD8 T cells in ankylosing spondylitis. The study, taken as a whole, reports: Within matched ankylosing spondylitis synovial fluid, disease-linked clones were reportedly significantly enriched.

Quantitative 5'-RACE with molecular barcodes generated TCR beta libraries. In TCRdb, the 5' RACE reads were re-called with MiXCR into one record per CDR3 protein. Of approximately 45,000 distinct CDR3 sequences listed, over 3.5% are singletons. This clonotype was picked up many times. Antigen unknown. Germline V gene sequence: CDR1 SGDLS, CDR2 YYNGEE. Trimming pared 3 bases from V and 0 bases from J, leaving 15 bases between. CDR3 length: 16 residues. Sequencing was carried out using blood, either unsorted or a sorted T cell fraction (not recorded which). The clonotype originates from a female donor with ankylosing spondylitis or in good health (not recorded which). The rearrangement joins TRBV9 to TRBJ2-5, with D tentatively TRBD1 or TRBD2 (5 bases each). The CDR3 is CASSARDLQYQETQYF. CDR3 in DNA: TGTGCCAGCAGCGCCCGGGACCTCCAGTACCAAGAGACCCAGTACTTC.